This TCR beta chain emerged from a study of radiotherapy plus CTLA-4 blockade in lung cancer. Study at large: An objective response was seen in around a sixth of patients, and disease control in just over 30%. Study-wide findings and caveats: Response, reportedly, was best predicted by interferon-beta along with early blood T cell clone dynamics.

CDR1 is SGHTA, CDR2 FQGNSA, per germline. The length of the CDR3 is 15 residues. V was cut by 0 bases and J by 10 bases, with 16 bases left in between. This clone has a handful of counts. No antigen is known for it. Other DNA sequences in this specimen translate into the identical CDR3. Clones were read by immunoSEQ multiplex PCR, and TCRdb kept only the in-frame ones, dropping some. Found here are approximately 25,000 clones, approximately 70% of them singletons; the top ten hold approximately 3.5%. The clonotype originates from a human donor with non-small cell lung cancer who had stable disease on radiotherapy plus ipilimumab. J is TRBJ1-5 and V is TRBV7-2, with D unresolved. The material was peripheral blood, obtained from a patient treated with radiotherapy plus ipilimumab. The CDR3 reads CASSLASQASHPQHF. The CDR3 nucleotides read TGTGCCAGCAGCTTAGCGAGTCAGGCCTCACATCCCCAGCATTTT. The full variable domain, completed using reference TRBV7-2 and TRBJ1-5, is GAGVSQSPSNKVTEKGKDVELRCDPISGHTALYWYRQSLGQGLEFLIYFQGNSAPDKSGLPSDRFSAERTGGSVSTLTIQRTQQEDSAVYLCASSLASQASHPQHFGDGTRLSIL.